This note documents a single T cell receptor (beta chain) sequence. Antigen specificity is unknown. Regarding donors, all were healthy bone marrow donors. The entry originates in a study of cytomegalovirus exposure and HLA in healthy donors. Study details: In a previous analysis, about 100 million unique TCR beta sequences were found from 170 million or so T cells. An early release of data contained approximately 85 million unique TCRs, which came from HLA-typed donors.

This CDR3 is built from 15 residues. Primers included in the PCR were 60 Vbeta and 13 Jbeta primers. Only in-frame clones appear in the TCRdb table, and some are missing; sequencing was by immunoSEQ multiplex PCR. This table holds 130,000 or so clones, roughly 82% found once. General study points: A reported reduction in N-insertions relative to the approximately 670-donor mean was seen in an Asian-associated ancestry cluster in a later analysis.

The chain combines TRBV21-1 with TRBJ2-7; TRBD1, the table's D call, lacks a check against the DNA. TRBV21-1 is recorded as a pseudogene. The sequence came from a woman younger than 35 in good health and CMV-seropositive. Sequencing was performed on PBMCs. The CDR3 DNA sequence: TGTGCCAGCAGCAAAAGGAGGGACAGGGGGTCCGAGCAGTACTTC. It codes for CASSKRRDRGSEQYF.